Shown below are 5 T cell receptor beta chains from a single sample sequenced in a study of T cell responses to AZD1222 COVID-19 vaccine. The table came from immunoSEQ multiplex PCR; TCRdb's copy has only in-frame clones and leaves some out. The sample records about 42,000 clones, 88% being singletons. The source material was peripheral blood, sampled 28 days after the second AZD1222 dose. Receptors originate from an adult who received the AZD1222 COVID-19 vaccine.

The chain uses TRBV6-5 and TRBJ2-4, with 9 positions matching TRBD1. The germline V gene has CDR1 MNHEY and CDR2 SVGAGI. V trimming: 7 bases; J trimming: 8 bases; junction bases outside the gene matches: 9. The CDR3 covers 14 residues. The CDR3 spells CASKTGQGTHIQYF. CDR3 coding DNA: TGTGCCAGCAAGACGGGACAGGGAACCCACATTCAGTACTTC.

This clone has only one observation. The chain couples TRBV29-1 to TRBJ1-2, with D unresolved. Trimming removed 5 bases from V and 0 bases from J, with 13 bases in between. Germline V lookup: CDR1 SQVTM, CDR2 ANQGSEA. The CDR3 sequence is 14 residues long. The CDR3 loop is CSVRTGVSNYGYTF. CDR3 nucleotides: TGCAGCGTTCGAACCGGGGTATCTAACTATGGCTACACCTTC.

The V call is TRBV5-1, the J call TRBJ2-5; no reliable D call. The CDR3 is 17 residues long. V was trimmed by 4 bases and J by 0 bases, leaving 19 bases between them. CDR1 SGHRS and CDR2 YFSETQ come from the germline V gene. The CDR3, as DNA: TGCGCCAGCAGCCTAGTCGAAGCCGCTAGGTACCAAGAGACCCAGTACTTC. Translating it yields CASSLVEAARYQETQYF.

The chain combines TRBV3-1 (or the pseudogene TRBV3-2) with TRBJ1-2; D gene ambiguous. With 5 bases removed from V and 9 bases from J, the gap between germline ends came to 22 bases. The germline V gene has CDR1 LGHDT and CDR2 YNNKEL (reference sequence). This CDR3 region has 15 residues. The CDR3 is CASSTKTQQRMSYTF. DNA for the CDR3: TGTGCCAGCAGCACCAAGACCCAACAGCGCATGAGCTACACCTTC.

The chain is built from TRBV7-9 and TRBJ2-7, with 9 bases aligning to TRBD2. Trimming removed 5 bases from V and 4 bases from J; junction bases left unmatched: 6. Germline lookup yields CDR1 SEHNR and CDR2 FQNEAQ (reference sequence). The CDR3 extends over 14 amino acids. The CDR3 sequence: CASSLGLAGYEQYF. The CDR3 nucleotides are TGTGCCAGCAGCCTTGGTCTAGCGGGGTACGAGCAGTACTTC.